The rows below give T cell receptor beta chains drawn from one sample of a study of cytomegalovirus exposure and HLA in healthy donors. Only in-frame clones appear in the TCRdb table, and some are missing; sequencing was by immunoSEQ multiplex PCR. The sample records nearly 300,000 clones, more than 80% being singletons. The specimen sequenced was PBMCs. These receptors all stem from a man in his forties in good health and CMV-seropositive. The CDR3 runs from the conserved cysteine through the conserved F or W. D genes are given only for firm matches. Only some rows state a clone size, as once, few, many or a class for expanded clones.

V gene	clone size	J gene	D gene	CDR3 DNA	CDR3 protein
TRBV18	-	TRBJ2-7	TRBD1	TGTGCCAGCTCACCGACAGGGGCGAGGAACGAGCAGTACTTC	CASSPTGARNEQYF
TRBV7-7	few	TRBJ2-1	-	TGTGCTAGCAGCCGACCCGGGGGTGAGCAGTTCTTC	CASSRPGGEQFF
TRBV5-6	-	TRBJ2-3	TRBD2	TGTGCCAGCAGCTGGGGATTGGTAGCGGGTCCAGATACGCAGTATTTT	CASSWGLVAGPDTQYF
TRBV28	once	TRBJ2-1	-	TGTGCCAGCAGGTGGACAGACTCCTACAATGAGCAGTTCTTC	CASRWTDSYNEQFF
TRBV9	-	TRBJ1-6	-	TGTGCCAGCAGCGCCCGAGGGTTCTCAGATTCACCCCTCCACTTT	CASSARGFSDSPLHF
TRBV28	-	TRBJ2-7	-	TGTGCCAGCAGACGTACAGGGCTCTACGAGCAGTACTTC	CASRRTGLYEQYF
TRBV6-5	-	TRBJ2-5	TRBD1	TGTGCCAGCAGTAACAGGGGTCGTGAGACCCAGTACTTC	CASSNRGRETQYF
TRBV13	-	TRBJ2-7	-	TGTGCCAGCAGCTTATCGACAGATTATAACTACGAGCAGTACTTC	CASSLSTDYNYEQYF
TRBV29-1	-	TRBJ2-7	TRBD2	TGCAGCGCCGAAGCCAGCCTAGCGGGGGCTAGGGAGCAGTACTTC	CSAEASLAGAREQYF
TRBV12-5	-	TRBJ2-7	-	TGTGCTAGTGCCAGAAACTACGAGCAGTACTTC	CASARNYEQYF
TRBV4-1	-	TRBJ2-2	TRBD2	TGCGCCAGCAGCCAAGACAAGAGGACTAGCGGGAGTTTGGGGGGGGAGCTGTTTTTT	CASSQDKRTSGSLGGELFF
TRBV7-9	-	TRBJ2-2	TRBD2	TGTGCCAGCAGCGCGGGACTAACGAACACCGGGGAGCTGTTTTTT	CASSAGLTNTGELFF
TRBV28	-	TRBJ2-3	-	TGTGCCAGCAGTCTCACTACTAGTCCAGATACGCAGTATTTT	CASSLTTSPDTQYF
TRBV11-3	-	TRBJ2-7	TRBD1	TGTGCCAGCAGCTTAGGCGGCAGGGGGACCTACGAGCAGTACTTC	CASSLGGRGTYEQYF
TRBV7-9	-	TRBJ1-5	-	TGTGCCAGCAGCCTCCAGGGGCCTAGCAATCAGCCCCAGCATTTT	CASSLQGPSNQPQHF
TRBV27	once	TRBJ2-7	TRBD2	TGTGCCAGCAGTTTGAAGGGAGCGGGAGGCTCCTACGAGCAATACTTC	CASSLKGAGGSYEQYF
TRBV14	-	TRBJ2-2	-	TGTGCCAGCAGCCTGAGGTTAGGGGAGCTGTTTTTT	CASSLRLGELFF
TRBV19	few	TRBJ2-2	TRBD1	TGTGCCAGTAGTCCAGACAGGGTGAATCCCGGGGAGCTGTTTTTT	CASSPDRVNPGELFF
TRBV5-1	-	TRBJ2-2	TRBD2	TGCGCCAGCAGCTTAGGACTAGTTCCCACCGGGGAGCTGTTTTTT	CASSLGLVPTGELFF
TRBV6-5	once	TRBJ1-1	-	TGTGCCAGCAGTTATAAGGCAGCGGAGATGAACACTGAAGCTTTCTTT	CASSYKAAEMNTEAFF
TRBV7-9	-	TRBJ2-5	TRBD2	TGTGCCAGCACTCCCGGACTAGCGGGAGACGAGACCCAGTACTTC	CASTPGLAGDETQYF
TRBV5-1	-	TRBJ2-1	-	TGCGCCAGCAGCTTTCGGGGTCCGTCCTACAATGAGCAGTTCTTC	CASSFRGPSYNEQFF
TRBV5-1	-	TRBJ2-1	TRBD2	TGCGCCAGCAGCTCTGGACTAGCGGGTTCCTACAATGAGCAGTTCTTC	CASSSGLAGSYNEQFF
TRBV5-1	-	TRBJ1-2	TRBD1	TGCGCCAGCAGTCCGGGACAGAGTAACTATGGCTACACCTTC	CASSPGQSNYGYTF
TRBV18	-	TRBJ2-5	-	TGTGCCAGCTCCCCCACTAGCCTGGAGACCCAGTACTTC	CASSPTSLETQYF
TRBV4-3	-	TRBJ2-7	TRBD1	TGCGCCAGCAGCCAAGATGGCAGGGGGTACGAGCAGTACTTC	CASSQDGRGYEQYF
TRBV19	-	TRBJ2-2	-	TGTGCCAGTAGCCTGACTGTGGGAGGTTCCGGGGAGCTGTTTTTT	CASSLTVGGSGELFF
TRBV7-9	-	TRBJ2-3	TRBD2	TGTGCCAGCAGACCCGGACTAGCGGCCACAGATACGCAGTATTTT	CASRPGLAATDTQYF
TRBV5-1	-	TRBJ1-2	-	TGCGCCAGCAGCTTGGGGACAGCAGACTATGGCTACACCTTC	CASSLGTADYGYTF
TRBV30	-	TRBJ1-5	-	TGTGCCTGGAGTGCCAACCCAGGGTATAGCAATCAGCCCCAGCATTTT	CAWSANPGYSNQPQHF
TRBV4-3	-	TRBJ1-4	-	TGCGCCAGCAGCCAAGAGGGCAGATTTAATGAAAAACTGTTTTTT	CASSQEGRFNEKLFF
TRBV2	-	TRBJ2-3	-	TGTGCCGTACTAACCCCAGGGGCAGATACGCAGTATTTT	CAVLTPGADTQYF
TRBV11-3	-	TRBJ2-7	-	TGTGCCAGCAGCTTAGCAGGGTCCGAAACCTACGAGCAGTACTTC	CASSLAGSETYEQYF
TRBV5-5	-	TRBJ2-7	-	TGTGCCAGCAGCTTACGGGGTTTCGACGAGCAGTACTTC	CASSLRGFDEQYF
TRBV7-8	-	TRBJ1-2	-	TGTGCCAGCAGCTTAGGGCCTTCTTACTATGGCTACACCTTC	CASSLGPSYYGYTF
TRBV29-1	-	TRBJ2-7	-	TGCAGCGTTGGAGGCAGATCCTACGAGCAGTACTTC	CSVGGRSYEQYF
TRBV28	-	TRBJ2-7	-	TGTGCCAGCAGTTTATCGGGGGTTTGGTCCTACGAGCAGTACTTC	CASSLSGVWSYEQYF
TRBV4-1	-	TRBJ1-2	-	TGCGCCAGCAGCCCCCAACAGGGAAAGCTCTATGGCTACACCTTC	CASSPQQGKLYGYTF
TRBV5-1	-	TRBJ2-3	TRBD1	TGCGCCAGCAGCTTTGTCTCTGGACAGGGCACAGATACGCAGTATTTT	CASSFVSGQGTDTQYF
TRBV6-4	-	TRBJ1-2	TRBD1	TGTGCCAGCAGTGCTGGACAGGGCTATGGCTACACCTTC	CASSAGQGYGYTF
TRBV5-6	-	TRBJ2-2	TRBD1	TGTGCCAGCGGGGAAGGGGACAGGGCACACACCGGGGAGCTGTTTTTT	CASGEGDRAHTGELFF
TRBV5-4	-	TRBJ2-7	-	TGTGCCAGCAGTCCTACGGGCGGGGCCGTCTACGAGCAGTACTTC	CASSPTGGAVYEQYF
TRBV23-1	-	TRBJ1-2	TRBD1	TGCGCCAGCAGTCGCAACAGGGGGCGCGGCTATGGCTACACCTTC	CASSRNRGRGYGYTF
TRBV7-9	-	TRBJ2-7	TRBD1	TGTGCCAGCAGCCCAGTCGCAGGGGGCGCGTCCTACGAGCAGTACTTC	CASSPVAGGASYEQYF
TRBV27	-	TRBJ2-7	-	TGTGCCAGCAGTTGGGGCGTCGAGCAGTACTTC	CASSWGVEQYF
TRBV7-9	-	TRBJ1-2	-	TGTGCCAGCAGCGTGTCCACAGGCTCCAACTATGGCTACACCTTC	CASSVSTGSNYGYTF
TRBV18	many	TRBJ1-1	-	TGTGCCAGCTCATATACCGGGACACTTAACACTGAAGCTTTCTTT	CASSYTGTLNTEAFF
TRBV27	-	TRBJ2-6	-	TGTGCCAGCAGTTTATGGCTCTCTGGGGCCAACGTCCTGACTTTC	CASSLWLSGANVLTF
TRBV2	-	TRBJ2-5	TRBD2	TGTGCCACGACTAGCGGGCGACAAGAGACCCAGTACTTC	CATTSGRQETQYF
TRBV19	-	TRBJ2-5	TRBD2	TGTGCCAGTAGTATAAGAGGACTAGCTCAAGAGACCCAGTACTTC	CASSIRGLAQETQYF
TRBV27	-	TRBJ1-4	TRBD1	TGTGCCAGCAGTTTAAAAGGTGCAGGGGGCTTTGAAAAACTGTTTTTT	CASSLKGAGGFEKLFF
TRBV7-9	-	TRBJ2-7	-	TGTGCCAGCAGCTTGGGGACTGAGTACGAGCAGTACTTC	CASSLGTEYEQYF
TRBV30	-	TRBJ2-5	TRBD2	TGTGCCTGGACGAGCGGGAGTGGGCAAGAGACCCAGTACTTC	CAWTSGSGQETQYF
TRBV28	-	TRBJ1-3	TRBD1	TGTGCCAGCAGTTCGACCGGGACAGGGGCGACTGGAAACACCATATATTTT	CASSSTGTGATGNTIYF
TRBV6-5	-	TRBJ2-5	-	TGTGCCAGCAGTTACTCAGGGGAAGAGACCCAGTACTTC	CASSYSGEETQYF
TRBV4-3	-	TRBJ2-1	TRBD2	TGCGCCAGCAGCCAAGCCCGGGTGGGGCCGGTGGGGACTAGCGGGAGGGGTTTGGAGCAGTTCTTC	CASSQARVGPVGTSGRGLEQFF
TRBV7-6	-	TRBJ1-5	-	TGTGCCAGCAGCTTAGAATTGGAGCGTTGGCCCCAGCATTTT	CASSLELERWPQHF
TRBV14	-	TRBJ2-7	-	TGTGCCAGCAGCCAAGCAGGGTCCTACGAGCAGTACTTC	CASSQAGSYEQYF
TRBV28	-	TRBJ1-5	-	TGTGCCAGCAGTTTAATGGACTTAGACATTAGCAATCAGCCCCAGCATTTT	CASSLMDLDISNQPQHF
TRBV21-1	-	TRBJ2-7	-	TGTGCCAGCAGCAAAGTTTATGGGGGCGGCGAGCAGTACTTC	CASSKVYGGGEQYF